This T cell receptor beta chain was recovered during a study of cytomegalovirus exposure and HLA in healthy donors. CDR1 and CDR2 (germline): SGHRS, YFSETQ. V was trimmed by 5 bases and J by 5 bases, leaving 11 bases between them. There are 13 residues in the CDR3. PCR amplification relied on 60 Vbeta primers (plus 13 Jbeta primers). Only in-frame clones appear in the TCRdb table, and some are missing; sequencing was by immunoSEQ multiplex PCR. The table records approximately 110,000 clones, nearly 70% of them present only once. Sequenced input: PBMCs. The chain is built from TRBV5-1 and TRBJ2-1; D remains unclear. This clonotype was obtained from a woman in her 70s in good health and CMV-seropositive. CDR3 in DNA: TGCGCCAGCAGAATAGGCCTAGACAATGAGCAGTTCTTC. Translating it yields CASRIGLDNEQFF.